Shown below are 26 T cell receptor beta chains from a single sample sequenced in a study of blood T cells in healthy people across ages. Sample-barcoded 5' priming and a J-beta primer mix drove a second PCR of roughly 6 to 12 cycles. TCRdb fed the 5' RACE reads into MiXCR, producing one record per CDR3 protein. The sample yields 800,000 to 950,000 distinct CDR3 sequences, 25% to 35% seen once. The data were also submitted as part of a second study, on T cells of mothers and their children.

The sequenced sample consisted of blood. These receptors all stem from a woman aged 40 to 49 in good health.

This clonotype was detected a few times. The J gene is TRBJ2-7, the V gene TRBV7-9, with 7 nucleotides matching TRBD2. The CDR3 contains 19 residues. The V gene end was trimmed by 6 bases and the J gene end by 1 base; junction bases not matched to a gene: 21. Germline V gene sequence: CDR1 SEHNR, CDR2 FQNEAQ (reference sequence). The CDR3 protein is CASSFPDSGLKVGSYEQYF. The CDR3 DNA sequence: TGTGCCAGCAGTTTTCCCGATTCGGGACTAAAGGTCGGGTCCTACGAGCAGTACTTC.

Regarding this clonotype: A much more abundant neighbour one base away suggests this may be a read error. This chain uses TRBV7-3 with TRBJ1-2; the match to TRBD1 covers 7 bases. CDR3 length equals 14 residues. In germline, CDR1 is SGHTA, CDR2 FQGTGA. The CDR3 region has the DNA TGTACCAGCAGCCCCCAGACAGGGAACTATGGCTACACCTTC. As protein: CTSSPQTGNYGYTF.

Concerning this clonotype itself: A read error may produce the germline difference seen at one junction end. This chain links TRBV6-4 with TRBJ2-3; D ambiguous. The CDR3 runs to 14 residues. Germline V gene lookup returns CDR1 MRHNA and CDR2 SNTAGT. CDR3 in amino acids: CASSDPYDGDTQCF. The CDR3 DNA reads TGTGCCAGCAGTGACCCCTACGACGGAGATACGCAGTGTTTT.

This clonotype was counted a few times. This sequence joins TRBV28 and TRBJ2-5, with TRBD1 identical over 10 bases. CDR1 and CDR2 (germline): MDHEN, SYDVKM. The V gene end was trimmed by 5 bases and the J gene end by 1 base; junction bases not matched to a gene: 4. The CDR3 sequence is 15 residues long. Here the CDR3 DNA reads TGTGCCAGCAGTCGAGGGACAGGGGCCCAAGAGACCCAGTACTTC. It translates to CASSRGTGAQETQYF. Using reference TRBV28 and TRBJ2-5 for the parts outside the CDR3, the full variable domain is DVKVTQSSRYLVKRTGEKVFLECVQDMDHENMFWYRQDPGLGLRLIYFSYDVKMKEKGDIPEGYSVSREKKERFSLILESASTNQTSMYLCASSRGTGAQETQYFGPGTRLLVL.

This clonotype has at least ten counts. The V and J genes are TRBV28 and TRBJ2-4; TRBD1 aligns across 10 bases. The germline CDR1 and CDR2 sequences are MDHEN and SYDVKM. The CDR3 sequence is 15 residues long. The ends lost 4 bases at V and 8 bases at J; junction bases unmatched: 8. The CDR3 nucleotides are TGTGCCAGCAGTTCCCGGGACAGGGGCTCCTACATTCAGTACTTC. This codes for CASSSRDRGSYIQYF.

This clonotype was picked up many times. This rearrangement joins TRBV18 to TRBJ2-5; D is unclear. Germline CDR1 reads KGHSH; CDR2 reads LQKENI. CDR3 length: 12 residues. With 8 bases removed from V and 4 bases from J, the gap between germline ends came to 11 bases. The CDR3 nucleotides are TGTGCCAGCAGTCCATCCGGAGAGACCCAGTACTTC. Its translation is CASSPSGETQYF.

This clonotype was counted at least ten times. The rearrangement joins TRBV13 to TRBJ1-2; D gene unclear. Trimming stripped 2 bases from V and 5 bases from J, with 9 bases between. CDR1 and CDR2 (germline): PRHDT, FYEKMQ (reference sequence). CDR3 length: 13 residues. The CDR3 DNA reads TGTGCCAGCAGCTTACCCGACACATATGGCTACACCTTC. Translated, it gives CASSLPDTYGYTF.

This clonotype was seen at least ten times. A much bigger clone sits one base away, suggesting this may be a read error. The CDR3 DNA follows: TGTGCCAGCAGGTCCTACGAGCAGTACTTC. Encoded protein: CASRSYEQYF. J is TRBJ2-7 and V is TRBV2, with unresolved D. The length of the CDR3 is 10 residues. From germline, CDR1 is SNHLY and CDR2 FYNNEI. The germline V and J ends were trimmed by 6 bases and 1 base, with 1 base remaining between them.

V usage is TRBV28 and J usage is TRBJ1-2, with D possibly matching TRBD1 (5 bases). The CDR3 contains 16 residues. V shed 3 bases and J shed 2 bases, with 16 bases lying between them. The V gene's germline CDR1 is MDHEN and CDR2 SYDVKM. This chain's CDR3 is CASSLGSGALNYGYTF. In DNA form, the CDR3 reads TGTGCCAGCAGTTTGGGTTCTGGGGCTCTAAACTATGGCTACACCTTC.

This clonotype was recorded at least ten times. The chain has TRBV12-3 or TRBV12-4 and TRBJ2-1; possibly TRBD1 for D (5 bases). V was shortened by 4 bases and J by 0 bases, with 16 bases between the two germline ends. CDR3 length: 17 amino acids. This CDR3 is CASSSTTGSNSYNEQFF. As DNA, the CDR3 is TGTGCCAGCAGTTCAACAACAGGATCCAACTCCTACAATGAGCAGTTCTTC.

V is TRBV15 and J is TRBJ1-1; unclear D gene. The CDR3 length is 14 residues. Germline loops: CDR1 LNHNV, CDR2 YYDKDF (reference sequence). Trimming cost V 3 bases and J 5 bases, with 13 bases left between them. In DNA form, the CDR3 reads TGTGCCACCAGCAGTGGGTCCCTGGGGACTGAAGCTTTCTTT. Translated: CATSSGSLGTEAFF.

The chain has TRBV2 and TRBJ2-7; D gene uncertain. CDR3 length: 15 amino acids. The germline gives CDR1 SNHLY, CDR2 FYNNEI. V was trimmed by 1 base and J by 1 base, leaving 11 bases between them. CDR3 sequence reads: CASSEGPALSYEQYF. The CDR3 region has the DNA TGTGCCAGCAGTGAAGGGCCAGCTTTATCCTACGAGCAGTACTTC.

This sequence joins TRBV28 and TRBJ1-2; D may be TRBD1 (5 bases). The CDR3 runs 13 residues. The germline V gene encodes CDR1 MDHEN and CDR2 SYDVKM. Trimming took off 4 bases at V and 4 bases at J, with 10 bases between the two ends. Here the CDR3 reads CASSSRGPYGYTF. The CDR3 DNA reads TGTGCCAGCAGTTCTAGGGGCCCCTATGGCTACACCTTC.

This clonotype was seen a handful of times. In DNA, the CDR3 is TGTGCCAGCGATAGAGGAGGCAATGAGCAGTTCTTC. Encoded protein: CASDRGGNEQFF. The chain links TRBV2 to TRBJ2-1; tentatively, D is TRBD2 (5 bases). The CDR3 has 12 residues. Germline CDR1 reads SNHLY; CDR2 reads FYNNEI. The V gene lost 8 bases and the J gene lost 6 bases, with 11 bases spanning the gap.

This clonotype was found a few times. The chain couples TRBV9 to TRBJ2-5, with 10 bases identical to TRBD1. Trimming took 3 bases from V and 7 from J; bases not matched to a gene: 12. Looked up from germline, CDR1 is SGDLS and CDR2 is YYNGEE. The CDR3 is made up of 16 amino acids. The CDR3 DNA sequence: TGTGCCAGCAGCGCTCAAGCGGGACAGGGGCAGGTGACCCAGTACTTC. Amino acid sequence: CASSAQAGQGQVTQYF. The variable domain in full, completed from reference TRBV9 and TRBJ2-5, reads DSGVTQTPKHLITATGQRVTLRCSPRSGDLSVYWYQQSLDQGLQFLIQYYNGEERAKGNILERFSAQQFPDLHSELNLSSLELGDSALYFCASSAQAGQGQVTQYFGPGTRLLVL.

This clonotype was observed a handful of times. The rearrangement uses TRBV7-2 and TRBJ2-7, with a tentative D call TRBD2 (6 bases). The end of the DNA aligns better with TRBJ2-5, so the J call may be wrong. The CDR3 contains 14 residues. Looked up from germline, CDR1 is SGHTA and CDR2 is FQGNSA. The CDR3 loop is CAISKALAGETQYF. The CDR3 DNA reads as TGTGCCATTTCTAAGGCACTAGCTGGAGAGACCCAGTACTTC.

This clonotype was found many times. The chain has TRBV15 and TRBJ2-1, with 7 bases that match TRBD1. The V and J ends lost 0 bases and 4 bases, in that order; junction bases with no gene match: 3. The germline V gene encodes CDR1 LNHNV and CDR2 YYDKDF (reference sequence). The CDR3 spans 15 residues. CDR3 nucleotides: TGTGCCACCAGCAGAGATGGGACAGAATACAATGAGCAGTTCTTC. This gives the protein CATSRDGTEYNEQFF.

This chain joins TRBV25-1 and TRBJ2-7; D is perhaps TRBD1 or TRBD2 (6 bases each). Germline V gives CDR1 MGHDK, CDR2 SYGVNS. This CDR3 spans 13 amino acids. Trimming stripped 4 bases from V and 2 bases from J, with 9 bases between. CDR3 sequence (DNA): TGTGCCAGCAGTGCAAGGGGGGCCTACGAGCAGTACTTC. The encoded protein is CASSARGAYEQYF.

This clonotype was detected many times. The chain employs TRBV19 and TRBJ2-3; 9 bases map to TRBD2. Trimming removed 9 bases from V and 4 bases from J; junction bases left unmatched: 5. The CDR3 is made up of 13 amino acids. CDR1 is LNHDA, CDR2 SQIVND, per germline (reference sequence). The CDR3 DNA reads as TGTGCCAGCAGAGTAGCGGGGGCAGATACGCAGTATTTT. Residues: CASRVAGADTQYF.

This clonotype was seen many times. The chain employs TRBV7-2 and TRBJ2-5; tentative D call: TRBD1 (6 bases). Germline V gene lookup returns CDR1 SGHTA and CDR2 FQGNSA. The germline V and J ends were trimmed by 2 bases and 5 bases, with 18 bases remaining between them. The CDR3 extends over 16 amino acids. DNA of the CDR3: TGTGCCAGCAGCTTAACGCTGGGCAGGGGAAGGGAGACCCAGTACTTC. Translated, it gives CASSLTLGRGRETQYF.

This clonotype showed up just a few times. The chain links TRBV20-1 to TRBJ1-2, with a tentative D call TRBD1 (5 bases). The CDR3 extends over 16 amino acids. V lost 0 bases, J lost 6 bases, and 20 bases lay in between. Germline CDR1 is DFQATT and CDR2 is SNEGSKA (reference sequence). The CDR3, as DNA: TGCAGTGCTAGAGATTCGGGGACCCAATTCCCCGATGGCTACACCTTC. As protein: CSARDSGTQFPDGYTF.

This clonotype has ten or more counts. The genes are TRBV7-2 and TRBJ2-6, with TRBD2 identical over 8 bases. The germline CDR1 and CDR2 sequences are SGHTA and FQGNSA. The CDR3 has 18 amino acids. The V segment lost 4 bases and the J segment 1 base; nucleotides outside the gene matches: 9. The CDR3: CASSSVSGGVSGANVLTF. The CDR3, as DNA: TGTGCCAGCAGCTCAGTCAGCGGGGGTGTGTCTGGGGCCAACGTCCTGACTTTC.

This clonotype was seen only a few times. V is TRBV20-1 and J is TRBJ2-1; TRBD2 matches at 12 bases. V dropped 5 bases and J dropped 8; count of bases not matched to a gene: 13. The CDR3 length is 16 residues. CDR1 and CDR2 (germline): DFQATT, SNEGSKA (reference sequence). In DNA form, the CDR3 reads TGCAGTGCTCCCCTAGGGCTAGCGGGGGGGCCGCATGAGCAGTTCTTC. Amino acids: CSAPLGLAGGPHEQFF.

This clonotype was detected a few times. The chain carries TRBV5-5 and TRBJ1-4, with D possibly matching TRBD1 (5 bases). Trimming removed 7 bases at V and 7 bases at J, with 26 bases between. CDR3 size: 17 residues. The germline V gene has CDR1 SGHKS and CDR2 YYEKEE (reference sequence). The CDR3 sequence is CASGRNRGGLMGEKLFF. As DNA, the CDR3 is TGTGCCAGCGGCCGGAATAGGGGCGGGTTGATGGGTGAAAAACTGTTTTTT. Looking up the rest from reference TRBV5-5 and TRBJ1-4 gives the full variable domain: DAGVTQSPTHLIKTRGQQVTLRCSPISGHKSVSWYQQVLGQGPQFIFQYYEKEERGRGNFPDRFSARQFPNYSSELNVNALLLGDSALYLCASGRNRGGLMGEKLFFGSGTQLSVL.

This sequence joins TRBV7-2 and TRBJ2-1, with TRBD2 identical over 7 bases. V gave up 1 base and J gave up 10 bases; unmatched junction bases: 10. The CDR3 runs to 15 residues. The germline V gene encodes CDR1 SGHTA and CDR2 FQGNSA. The CDR3 region has the DNA TGTGCCAGCAGCTTAGAGGGGACTACTTACCGGGAGCAGTTCTTC. It yields the protein CASSLEGTTYREQFF.

This clonotype was observed a handful of times. The V gene is TRBV3-1, the J gene TRBJ1-2; 12 bases line up with TRBD1. With 6 bases clipped from V and 13 bases from J, the junction kept 6 bases outside the gene matches. Germline CDR1 and CDR2: LGHDT and YNNKEL (reference sequence). This CDR3 has 12 amino acids. The CDR3 DNA follows: TGTGCCAGCAGTTTCCGGGACAGGGGGCTCACCTTC. Its protein product is CASSFRDRGLTF.